The TCR beta chain under discussion was sequenced for a study of T cell repertoires in cytomegalovirus infection. Study context: Both CMV infection and a matching HLA type were indicated by public TCR beta signatures. The study's findings and limits: Carriage of CMV together with the relevant HLA was identifiable through cumulative public TCR beta family frequency.

TCRdb reprocessed the reads via MiXCR and lists one record per CDR3 protein. The data contain roughly 90,000 distinct CDR3 sequences, more than 20% of them seen just once; the ten biggest clones take up approximately 51%. There are a few counts of this clonotype. Its antigen is undetermined. Trimming left V 3 bases short and J 6 bases short, with 15 bases between. The germline V gene encodes CDR1 LNHDA and CDR2 SQIVND (reference sequence). The CDR3 totals 15 residues. The sequence derives from a human donor in good health (CMV status not recorded). Some clones in this sample may be carry-over from other donors' samples. The rearrangement links TRBV19 to TRBJ2-1, with a possible D match to TRBD1 (5 bases). Sequences were derived from CD8+ T cells from cultured PBMCs, sampled from culture after CMV antigen stimulation. The CDR3 region has the DNA TGTGCCAGTAGTATGGGGCCGTCAGCGTTCAATGAGCAGTTCTTC. Its protein product is CASSMGPSAFNEQFF.